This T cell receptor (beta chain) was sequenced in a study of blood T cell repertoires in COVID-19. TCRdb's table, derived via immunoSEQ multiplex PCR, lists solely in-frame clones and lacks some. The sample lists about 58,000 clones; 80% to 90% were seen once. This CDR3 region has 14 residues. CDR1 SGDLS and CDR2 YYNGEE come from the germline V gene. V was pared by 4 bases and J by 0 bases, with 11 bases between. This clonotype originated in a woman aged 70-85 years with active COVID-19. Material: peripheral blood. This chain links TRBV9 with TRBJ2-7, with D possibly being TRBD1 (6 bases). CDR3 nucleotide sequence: TGTGCCAGCAGCCGGGACACCTACTCCTACGAGCAGTACTTC. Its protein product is CASSRDTYSYEQYF.